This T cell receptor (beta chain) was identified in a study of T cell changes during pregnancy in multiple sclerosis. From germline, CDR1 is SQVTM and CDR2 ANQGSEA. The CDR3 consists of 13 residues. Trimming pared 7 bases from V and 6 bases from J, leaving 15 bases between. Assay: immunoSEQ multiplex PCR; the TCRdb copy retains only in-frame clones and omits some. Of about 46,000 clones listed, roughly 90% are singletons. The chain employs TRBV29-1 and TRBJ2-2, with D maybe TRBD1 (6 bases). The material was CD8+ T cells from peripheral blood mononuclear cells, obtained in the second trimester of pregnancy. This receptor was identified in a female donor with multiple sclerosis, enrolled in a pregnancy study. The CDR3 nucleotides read TGCAGCGCTCCGGACAGCGAAGCCGGGGAGCTGTTTTTT. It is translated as CSAPDSEAGELFF.